The 13 T cell receptor beta chains listed next were all sequenced from one sample in a study of PD-1 blockade in classical Hodgkin lymphoma. Sequenced by immunoSEQ multiplex PCR; TCRdb stores in-frame clones only, minus some. The repertoire holds 99,000 or so clones, with around nine tenths as singletons. Documented time point: cycle 4 day 1 (C4D1), after less than seven weeks of nivolumab. Every patient had relapsed following autologous stem cell transplantation, and cohorts differed in brentuximab vedotin exposure. This sample comprised peripheral blood mononuclear cells (PBMCs), obtained before the fourth cycle of nivolumab. These receptors all stem from a human donor with classical Hodgkin lymphoma.

The chain employs TRBV4-3 and TRBJ1-3; 7 nucleotides line up with TRBD1. The CDR3 runs 16 residues. Germline values: CDR1 LGHNA, CDR2 YSLEER. The J segment lost 3 bases and the V segment lost 1 base, leaving 6 bases of the junction unmatched. CDR3 sequence: CASSQGGQVGGNTIYF. CDR3 in DNA: TGCGCCAGCAGCCAAGGAGGACAGGTCGGTGGAAACACCATATATTTT.

The chain employs TRBV7-2 and TRBJ1-2; TRBD1 is a possible D gene (6 bases). The length of the CDR3 is 17 residues. Per germline, CDR1 SGHTA and CDR2 FQGNSA. With 2 bases removed from V and 4 bases from J, the gap between germline ends came to 20 bases. The CDR3 loop is CASSLWDAGGAGYGYTF. In DNA, the CDR3 is TGTGCCAGCAGCTTATGGGATGCCGGGGGCGCTGGCTATGGCTACACCTTC. Filled out from reference TRBV7-2 and TRBJ1-2, the complete variable domain reads GAGVSQSPSNKVTEKGKDVELRCDPISGHTALYWYRQSLGQGLEFLIYFQGNSAPDKSGLPSDRFSAERTGGSVSTLTIQRTQQEDSAVYLCASSLWDAGGAGYGYTFGSGTRLTVV.

The rearrangement links TRBV7-9 to TRBJ1-1; D not certain. The length of the CDR3 is 14 residues. V was pared by 5 bases and J by 4 bases, with 14 bases between. Germline CDR1 and CDR2: SEHNR and FQNEAQ (reference sequence). The CDR3 coding sequence is TGTGCCAGCAGCCCGACGGACCTGGGCACTGAAGCTTTCTTT. This encodes CASSPTDLGTEAFF. Filled out from reference TRBV7-9 and TRBJ1-1, the complete variable domain reads DTGVSQNPRHKITKRGQNVTFRCDPISEHNRLYWYRQTLGQGPEFLTYFQNEAQLEKSRLLSDRFSAERPKGSFSTLEIQRTEQGDSAMYLCASSPTDLGTEAFFGQGTRLTVV.

The chain uses TRBV30 and TRBJ2-1; no definite D call. Looked up from germline, CDR1 is GTSNPN and CDR2 is SVGIG (reference sequence). This CDR3 is built from 15 residues. CDR3 residues: CARSFLAATYNEQFF. CDR3 DNA: TGTGCTCGGTCGTTTTTGGCCGCTACCTACAATGAGCAGTTCTTC.

CDR3 nucleotides: TGCGCCAGCAGCCAGGACGCAGTAGGATCTTATGGCTACACCTTC. Translating it yields CASSQDAVGSYGYTF. The chain combines TRBV4-1 with TRBJ1-2; the D is unclear. Between the trimmed V and J ends, which lost 3 bases and 5 bases, there was a span of 16 bases. CDR3 length: 15 amino acids. Germline V gives CDR1 MGHRA, CDR2 YSYEKL.

The CDR3 is CASRQFAGTLNYGYTF. The CDR3 DNA is TGTGCCAGCAGACAATTCGCCGGGACACTCAACTATGGCTACACCTTC. The gene calls are TRBV27 and TRBJ1-2; D is possibly TRBD1 (6 bases). V gave up 6 bases and J gave up 2 bases, with 19 bases separating them. The CDR3 sequence is 16 residues long. Germline V gene data show CDR1 as MNHEY and CDR2 as SMNVEV (reference sequence).

V usage is TRBV14 and J usage is TRBJ2-1; 9 bases align to TRBD1. The CDR3 has 16 amino acids. V lost 0 bases to trimming and J lost 5 bases; unmatched junction nucleotides: 5. The germline CDR1 and CDR2 sequences are SGHDN and FVKESK. The CDR3 loop reads CASSQDLWTGDNEQFF. In DNA, the CDR3 is TGTGCCAGCAGCCAAGATCTATGGACAGGGGACAATGAGCAGTTCTTC. Together with reference TRBV14 and TRBJ2-1, the CDR3 gives the full variable domain: EAGVTQFPSHSVIEKGQTVTLRCDPISGHDNLYWYRRVMGKEIKFLLHFVKESKQDESGMPNNRFLAERTGGTYSTLKVQPAELEDSGVYFCASSQDLWTGDNEQFFGPGTRLTVL.

This chain links TRBV6-1 with TRBJ1-1, with 12 positions matching TRBD1. V lost 8 bases and J lost 8; bases outside the gene matches: 9. Germline lookup yields CDR1 MNHNS and CDR2 SASEGT. CDR3 length equals 14 residues. CDR3 sequence reads: CASDDSGTGGEAFF. CDR3 nucleotide sequence: TGTGCCAGCGACGATTCGGGGACAGGGGGCGAAGCTTTCTTT.

The chain joins TRBV11-2 to TRBJ2-5; tentatively, D is TRBD2 (7 bases). Trimming cost V 5 bases and J 7 bases, with 20 bases left between them. The CDR3 sequence is 15 residues long. CDR1 is SGHAT, CDR2 FQNNGV, per germline. As DNA, the CDR3 is TGTGCCAGCAGCCCCCCGGTCGGGGGGCGCGGGACCCAGTACTTC. Amino acid sequence: CASSPPVGGRGTQYF.

V usage is TRBV10-3 and J usage is TRBJ1-5, with 10 positions matching TRBD1. J gave up 2 bases and V 2 bases, and 3 bases lay outside the gene matches. The CDR3 totals 16 residues. From germline, CDR1 is ENHRY and CDR2 SYGVKD. This CDR3 reads CAISERTGGGNQPQHF. In DNA form, the CDR3 reads TGTGCCATCAGTGAGCGGACAGGGGGAGGCAATCAGCCCCAGCATTTT.

V usage is TRBV28 and J usage is TRBJ1-2, with 7 bases matching TRBD1. The CDR3 has 13 residues. With 6 bases clipped from V and 5 bases from J, the junction kept 6 bases outside the gene matches. Per the germline V gene, CDR1 is MDHEN and CDR2 is SYDVKM. CDR3 region: CASSEGASYGYTF. CDR3 sequence (DNA): TGTGCCAGCAGCGAGGGGGCCAGTTATGGCTACACCTTC.

This clone was recorded only once. Its ends do not fully match the called genes, so a read error is possible. The chain links TRBV2 to TRBJ1-1, with D unclear. Germline V gene lookup returns CDR1 SNHLY and CDR2 FYNNEI. CDR3 length: 15 amino acids. CDR3 nucleotide sequence: TGTGCCAGCAGTGAGAGCGGGAACGGGAACGCTGAAGCTTTCTTT. Translating it yields CASSESGNGNAEAFF.

This clone was observed once. CDR3 in amino acids: CATADRGRTVYGYTF. Here the CDR3 DNA reads TGTGCCACTGCAGACCGAGGAAGGACAGTCTATGGCTACACCTTC. This chain joins TRBV30 and TRBJ1-2, with a weak D call TRBD1 (6 bases). CDR1 and CDR2 from the germline V gene are GTSNPN and SVGIG (reference sequence). The V gene lost 8 bases and the J gene lost 4 bases, with 23 bases spanning the gap. CDR3 length: 15 amino acids.